These T cell receptor beta chains were read from a single sample in a study of metastatic and nonmetastatic thyroid tumors. TCRdb re-processed the PCR reads through MiXCR. There are almost 35,000 clones in the sample; about a third occur only once, and roughly 20% lies in the top ten. Material for sequencing was tumor tissue. The receptors come from a female donor with papillary thyroid cancer or a benign thyroid nodule (not recorded which). Some clones in this sample may be carry-over from other donors' samples. Both conserved end residues are part of each CDR3.

TRBV10-2 CASSVPPADTQYF
TRBV6-1 CASSEVVVGEQFF
TRBV6-1 CASSQGVTGELFF
TRBV19 CASSKRGDGEQYF
TRBV6-2/TRBV6-3 CASSSGRATDTQYF
TRBV7-3 CASSLAGGLSDTQYF
TRBV6-5 CASSNTDKGDTQYF
TRBV7-2 CASSFSAAGNQPQHF
TRBV6-5 CASSSGESRTQYF
TRBV6-2/TRBV6-3 CASSSTLAGGTPSYNEQFF
TRBV6-1 CASSVRGSGYYGYTF
TRBV28 CASSLLLGTGGFRGYTF
TRBV27 CASRLQPGMGYEQYF
TRBV3-1 CASSLSLTASHGYTF
TRBV20-1 CSALSGALGEQYF
TRBV5-1 CASSPQGPEAFF
TRBV4-1 CASSQVRTTNEKLFF
TRBV30 CAWRPPWYGYTF
TRBV5-1 CASSLAGASYNEQFF
TRBV20-1 CSAREEGSQDPYGYTF
TRBV6-1 CASSEVLAGGPTGELFF
TRBV6-2/TRBV6-3 CASSYSWGTGYGYTF
TRBV12-3/TRBV12-4 CASSLGTSGRAGGGEQYF
TRBV28 CAGSFLGTSGTTSIEQYF
TRBV7-3 CASSLSSGDVSTDTQYF
TRBV27 CASSKDRPDLDTQYF